A selection of T cell receptor beta chains follows, all from one sample in a study of T cells after yellow fever vaccination. A single record per CDR3 protein comes from TCRdb applying MiXCR to the 5' RACE reads. The sample carries about 120,000 distinct CDR3 sequences, roughly 9% recorded once. Sample: CD8+ T cells sorted from PBMCs, taken on the day of the yellow fever booster vaccination. The receptors originated from a man aged 18 to 29 who received the YFV17D yellow fever vaccine. Each CDR3 is given without its conserved first and last residue.

J,V,CDR3
TRBJ1-2,TRBV4-1,ASSQEAGLKLDGYT
TRBJ1-4,TRBV25-1,ASKDRDGTWGTNEKLF
TRBJ1-2,TRBV7-9,ASSQDRGEYGYT
TRBJ2-7,TRBV4-1,ASSPGQGRGEQY
TRBJ2-1,TRBV4-3,ASSARGGRRDEQF
TRBJ2-1,TRBV7-9,ASSSTSGGAKAREQF
TRBJ1-4,TRBV2,ASSEIGGASAKLF
TRBJ2-3,TRBV12-3/TRBV12-4,ASNSGGSSTDTQY
TRBJ2-5,TRBV24-1,ATSDSRGLADQETQY
TRBJ1-1,TRBV20-1,SAPSRDRYTEAF
TRBJ1-2,TRBV4-1,ASSHGGPGYT
TRBJ2-5,TRBV5-4,ASSLQGLTQETQY
TRBJ2-5,TRBV7-2,ASTPGATIAETQY
TRBJ2-3,TRBV20-1,SARDLQGLTDTQY
TRBJ2-5,TRBV5-6,ASSSAGQGKETQY
TRBJ2-1,TRBV4-1,ASTDRVGDEQF
TRBJ2-2,TRBV4-3,ASSQDRSTGPAGELF
TRBJ2-7,TRBV21-1,ASRPDSSYEQY
TRBJ2-1,TRBV5-1,ASSLAPGQGANEQF
TRBJ1-2,TRBV20-1,SARVANYGYT
TRBJ1-1,TRBV6-2/TRBV6-3,ASSYSYDSMNTEAF
TRBJ2-2,TRBV12-3/TRBV12-4,ASNRPTGGRTGELF
TRBJ2-1,TRBV4-3,ASSQGVAGGSYNEQF
TRBJ2-5,TRBV6-6,ASRLRGTGETQY
TRBJ2-4,TRBV12-3/TRBV12-4,ASSWDQNIQY
TRBJ2-1,TRBV2,ASNGLAGSYNEQF
TRBJ1-5,TRBV4-1,ASSQDRSGGQPQH
TRBJ2-5,TRBV15,ATSARGATQY
TRBJ2-3,TRBV4-1,ASSQGGTQY
TRBJ2-7,TRBV15,ATSRDRLDEAYEQY
TRBJ1-2,TRBV27,ASSSVGGGRGDYGYT
TRBJ1-2,TRBV14,ASSQNRGRSGYT
TRBJ2-7,TRBV9,ASSGPGGLEQY
TRBJ2-5,TRBV10-3,AITPGGSGGQETQY
TRBJ1-6,TRBV7-4,ASSLRGTNSPLH
TRBJ1-5,TRBV6-2/TRBV6-3,ASSLTGAHSNQPQH
TRBJ2-2,TRBV4-2,ASSQKKAGELF
TRBJ2-3,TRBV5-1,ASSLGGTNTDTQY
TRBJ2-1,TRBV11-2,ASSLTSGGHNEQF
TRBJ2-1,TRBV19,ASSSTTVHEQF
TRBJ2-1,TRBV4-3,ASSQDLGGPTPYNEQF
TRBJ2-2,TRBV29-1,SVAENTGELF
TRBJ1-4,TRBV9,ASSTPWGGQGPEKLF
TRBJ2-1,TRBV4-1,ASSIRGSSYNEQF
TRBJ2-2,TRBV5-5,ASSLALTGRTGELF
TRBJ1-1,TRBV6-2/TRBV6-3,ASSYSAGVDTEAF
TRBJ2-3,TRBV28,ASSLGIAGVGY
TRBJ2-4,TRBV6-5,ASRPRVGQGNIQY
TRBJ1-2,TRBV15,ATSTGQGAPFDLNYGYT
TRBJ1-2,TRBV29-1,SAYLAQDYGYT
TRBJ1-1,TRBV7-8,ASSSPPGAGSTEAF
TRBJ2-5,TRBV7-3,ASSSDSGTQETQY
TRBJ1-2,TRBV20-1,SARDLRVANYGYT